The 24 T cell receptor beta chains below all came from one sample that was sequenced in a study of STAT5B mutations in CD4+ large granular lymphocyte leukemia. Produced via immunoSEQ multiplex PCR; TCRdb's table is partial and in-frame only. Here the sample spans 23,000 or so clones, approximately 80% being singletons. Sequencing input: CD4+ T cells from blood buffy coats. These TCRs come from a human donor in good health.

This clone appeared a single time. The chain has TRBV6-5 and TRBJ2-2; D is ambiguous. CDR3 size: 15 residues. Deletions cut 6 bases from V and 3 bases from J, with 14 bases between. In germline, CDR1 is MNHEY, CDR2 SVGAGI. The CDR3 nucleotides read TGTGCCAGCAGCCCCCAGACTGGGTACACCGGGGAGCTGTTTTTT. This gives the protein CASSPQTGYTGELFF.

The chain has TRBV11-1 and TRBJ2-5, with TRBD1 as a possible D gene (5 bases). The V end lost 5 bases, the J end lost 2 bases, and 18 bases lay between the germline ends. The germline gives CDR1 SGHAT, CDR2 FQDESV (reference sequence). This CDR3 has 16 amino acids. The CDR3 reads CASSLQGGFKQETQYF. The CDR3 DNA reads TGTGCCAGCAGCCTCCAGGGCGGTTTTAAACAAGAGACCCAGTACTTC.

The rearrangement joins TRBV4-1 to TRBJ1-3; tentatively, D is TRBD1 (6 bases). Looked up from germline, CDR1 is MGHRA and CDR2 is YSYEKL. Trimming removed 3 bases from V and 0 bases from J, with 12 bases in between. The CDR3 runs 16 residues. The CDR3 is CASSHEQGFSGNTIYF. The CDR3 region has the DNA TGCGCCAGCAGCCACGAACAGGGCTTCTCTGGAAACACCATATATTTT.

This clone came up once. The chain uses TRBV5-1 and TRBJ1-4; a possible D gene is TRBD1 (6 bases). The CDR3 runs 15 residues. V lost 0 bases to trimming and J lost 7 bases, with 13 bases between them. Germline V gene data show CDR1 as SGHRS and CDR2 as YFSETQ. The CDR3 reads CASSLVQGGGEKLFF. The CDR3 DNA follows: TGCGCCAGCAGCTTGGTCCAGGGAGGGGGTGAAAAACTGTTTTTT.

CDR3 coding DNA: TGTGCCAGCAGCTTAGACTTTATAGGACAGGGGGAAGAGACCCAGTACTTC. Protein: CASSLDFIGQGEETQYF. The chain joins TRBV11-3 to TRBJ2-5; 10 nucleotides align to TRBD1. The germline V gene has CDR1 SGHNT and CDR2 YENEEA. The CDR3 is 17 amino acids. V trimming: 0 bases; J trimming: 3 bases; junction bases outside the gene matches: 7.

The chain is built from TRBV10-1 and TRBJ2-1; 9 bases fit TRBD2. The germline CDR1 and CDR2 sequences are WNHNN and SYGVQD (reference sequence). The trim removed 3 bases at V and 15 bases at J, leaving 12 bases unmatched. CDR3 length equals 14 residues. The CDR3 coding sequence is TGCGCCAGCAGTGATGGGGCTAGCGGGAATTCGTGGTTCTTC. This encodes CASSDGASGNSWFF.

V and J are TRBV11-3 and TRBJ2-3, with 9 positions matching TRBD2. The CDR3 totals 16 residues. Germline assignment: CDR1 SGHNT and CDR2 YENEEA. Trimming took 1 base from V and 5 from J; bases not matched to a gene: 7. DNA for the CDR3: TGTGCCAGCAGCTTAGTCGGCGGGAGGGCCGGAGATACGCAGTATTTT. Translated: CASSLVGGRAGDTQYF.

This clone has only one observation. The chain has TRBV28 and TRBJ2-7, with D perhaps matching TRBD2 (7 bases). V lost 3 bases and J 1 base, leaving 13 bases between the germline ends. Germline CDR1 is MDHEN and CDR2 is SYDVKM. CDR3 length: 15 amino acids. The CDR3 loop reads CASSLDSGISYEQYF. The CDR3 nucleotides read TGTGCCAGCAGTTTGGACAGCGGGATATCCTACGAGCAGTACTTC.

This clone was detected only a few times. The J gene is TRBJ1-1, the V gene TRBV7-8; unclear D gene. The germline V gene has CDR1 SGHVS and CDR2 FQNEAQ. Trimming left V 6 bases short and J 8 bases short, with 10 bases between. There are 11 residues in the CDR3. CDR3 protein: CASSTTDEAFF. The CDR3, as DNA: TGTGCCAGCAGTACCACGGACGAAGCTTTCTTT.

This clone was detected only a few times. The CDR3 loop reads CASSFGDGEQYF. The CDR3 DNA is TGCGCCAGTTCATTCGGTGATGGCGAGCAGTACTTC. The chain couples TRBV10-1 to TRBJ2-7; no reliable D call. V shed 9 bases and J shed 6 bases, with 15 bases lying between them. This CDR3 has 12 amino acids. CDR1 and CDR2 from the germline V gene are WNHNN and SYGVQD (reference sequence).

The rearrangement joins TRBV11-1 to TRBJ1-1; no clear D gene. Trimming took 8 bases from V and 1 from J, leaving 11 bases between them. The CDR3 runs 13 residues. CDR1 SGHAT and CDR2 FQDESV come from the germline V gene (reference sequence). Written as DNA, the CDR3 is TGTGCCAGCGTGGAACAGTCGAACACTGAAGCTTTCTTT. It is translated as CASVEQSNTEAFF.

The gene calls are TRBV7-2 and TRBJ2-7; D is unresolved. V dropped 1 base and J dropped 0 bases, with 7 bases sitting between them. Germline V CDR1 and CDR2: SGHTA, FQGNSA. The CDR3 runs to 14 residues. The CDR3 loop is CASSLDPSSYEQYF. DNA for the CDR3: TGTGCCAGCAGCTTAGACCCTAGCTCCTACGAGCAGTACTTC.

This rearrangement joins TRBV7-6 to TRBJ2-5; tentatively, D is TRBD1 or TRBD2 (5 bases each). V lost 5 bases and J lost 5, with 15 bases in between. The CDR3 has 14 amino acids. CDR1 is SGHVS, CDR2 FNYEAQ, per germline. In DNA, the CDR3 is TGTGCCAGCAGCCCCCGGGGACCCCAGGAGACCCAGTACTTC. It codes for CASSPRGPQETQYF.

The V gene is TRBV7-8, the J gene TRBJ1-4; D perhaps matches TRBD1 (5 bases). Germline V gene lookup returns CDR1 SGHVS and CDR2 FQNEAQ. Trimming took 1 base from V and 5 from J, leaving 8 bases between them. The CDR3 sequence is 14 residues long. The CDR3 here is CASSLGGINEKLFF. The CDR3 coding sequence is TGTGCCAGCAGCTTAGGGGGGATAAATGAAAAACTGTTTTTT.

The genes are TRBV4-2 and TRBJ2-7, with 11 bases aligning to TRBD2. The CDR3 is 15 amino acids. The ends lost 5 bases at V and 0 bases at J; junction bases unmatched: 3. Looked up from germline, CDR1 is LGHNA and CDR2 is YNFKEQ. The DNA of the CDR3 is TGTGCCAGCAGCACCACTAGCGGGAGCTCCTACGAGCAGTACTTC. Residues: CASSTTSGSSYEQYF.

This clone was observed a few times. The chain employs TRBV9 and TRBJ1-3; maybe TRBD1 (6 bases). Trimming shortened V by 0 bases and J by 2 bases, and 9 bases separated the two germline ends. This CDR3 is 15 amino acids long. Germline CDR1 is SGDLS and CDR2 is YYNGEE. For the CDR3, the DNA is TGTGCCAGCAGCGTAGAGGGGACAACTGGAAACACCATATATTTT. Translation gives CASSVEGTTGNTIYF. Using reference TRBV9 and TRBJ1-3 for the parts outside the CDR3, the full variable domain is DSGVTQTPKHLITATGQRVTLRCSPRSGDLSVYWYQQSLDQGLQFLIQYYNGEERAKGNILERFSAQQFPDLHSELNLSSLELGDSALYFCASSVEGTTGNTIYFGEGSWLTVV.

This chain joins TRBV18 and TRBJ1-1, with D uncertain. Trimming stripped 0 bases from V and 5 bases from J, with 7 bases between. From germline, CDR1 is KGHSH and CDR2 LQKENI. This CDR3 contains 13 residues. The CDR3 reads CASSPPVKTEAFF. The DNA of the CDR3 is TGTGCCAGCTCACCACCAGTCAAAACTGAAGCTTTCTTT.

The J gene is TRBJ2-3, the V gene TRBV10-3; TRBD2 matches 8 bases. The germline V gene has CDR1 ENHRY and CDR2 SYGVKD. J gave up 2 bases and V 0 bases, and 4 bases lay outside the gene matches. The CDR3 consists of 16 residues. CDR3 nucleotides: TGTGCCATCAGTGAGTCTAGCGGGGTCCTCACAGATACGCAGTATTTT. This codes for CAISESSGVLTDTQYF.

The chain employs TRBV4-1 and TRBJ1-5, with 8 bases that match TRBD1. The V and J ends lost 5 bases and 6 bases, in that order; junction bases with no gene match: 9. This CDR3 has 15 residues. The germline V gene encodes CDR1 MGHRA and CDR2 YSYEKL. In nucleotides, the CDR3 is TGCGCCAGCAGCAACGGACAGGGAGCGGTTCAGCCCCAGCATTTT. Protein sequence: CASSNGQGAVQPQHF.

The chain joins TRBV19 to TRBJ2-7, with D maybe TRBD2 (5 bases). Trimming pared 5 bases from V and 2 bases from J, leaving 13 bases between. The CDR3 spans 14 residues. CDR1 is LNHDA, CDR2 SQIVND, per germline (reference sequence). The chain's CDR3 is CASSALVQPYEQYF. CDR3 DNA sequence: TGTGCCAGTAGTGCACTAGTACAGCCCTACGAGCAGTACTTC.

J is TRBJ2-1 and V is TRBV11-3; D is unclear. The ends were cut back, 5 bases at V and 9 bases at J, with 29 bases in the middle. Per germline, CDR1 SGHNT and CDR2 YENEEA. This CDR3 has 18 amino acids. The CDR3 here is CASSQESVTRSVYSEQFF. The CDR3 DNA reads TGTGCCAGCAGCCAAGAATCGGTGACCCGCTCGGTGTATAGTGAGCAGTTCTTC.

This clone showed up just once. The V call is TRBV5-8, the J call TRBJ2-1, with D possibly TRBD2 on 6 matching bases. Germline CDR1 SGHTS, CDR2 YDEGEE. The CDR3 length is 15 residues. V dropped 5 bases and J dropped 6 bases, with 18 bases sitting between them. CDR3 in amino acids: CASSYDSRGVNEQFF. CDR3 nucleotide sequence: TGTGCCAGCAGTTACGACTCCCGCGGGGTCAATGAGCAGTTCTTC.

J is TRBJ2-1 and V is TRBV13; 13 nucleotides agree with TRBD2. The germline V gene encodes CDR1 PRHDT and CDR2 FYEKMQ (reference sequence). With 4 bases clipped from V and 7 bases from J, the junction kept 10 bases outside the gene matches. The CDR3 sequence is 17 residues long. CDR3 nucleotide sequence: TGTGCCAGCAGCTACGAGGGACTAGCGGGATCTCAGAATGAGCAGTTCTTC. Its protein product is CASSYEGLAGSQNEQFF.

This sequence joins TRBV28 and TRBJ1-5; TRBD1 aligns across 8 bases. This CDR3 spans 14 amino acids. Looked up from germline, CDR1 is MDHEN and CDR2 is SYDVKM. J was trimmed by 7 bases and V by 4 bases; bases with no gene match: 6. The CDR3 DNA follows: TGTGCCAGCAGTTCTCCCTGGACAGGGCAGCCCCAGCATTTT. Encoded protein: CASSSPWTGQPQHF. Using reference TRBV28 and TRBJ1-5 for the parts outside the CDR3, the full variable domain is DVKVTQSSRYLVKRTGEKVFLECVQDMDHENMFWYRQDPGLGLRLIYFSYDVKMKEKGDIPEGYSVSREKKERFSLILESASTNQTSMYLCASSSPWTGQPQHFGDGTRLSIL.